This T cell receptor beta chain stems from a study of T cell repertoires in cytomegalovirus infection. Across the study: Public TCR beta signatures marked donors with CMV infection and the matching HLA. General study findings and limits: Dominating the ex vivo response were TCR beta clonotypes that were CMV-specific and HLA-C-restricted. Identification of carriers of CMV plus the relevant HLA was achieved through cumulative public TCR beta family frequency.

The sample holds a few counts of this clonotype. What it recognizes is unknown. TCRdb called the reads again in MiXCR, with one record for every CDR3 protein. The table lists about 530,000 distinct CDR3 sequences, about 25% of them singletons. This receptor was identified in a human donor in good health (CMV status not recorded). Some clones in this sample may be carry-over from other donors' samples. Material: PBMCs.

CDR3 sequence (DNA): TGTGCCAGCATCTCCGACTCCAACACCGGGGAGCTGTTTTTT. Residues: CASISDSNTGELFF. The chain is built from TRBV12-3 or TRBV12-4 and TRBJ2-2; D not certain. CDR3 length: 14 residues. V dropped 7 bases and J dropped 2 bases, with 11 bases sitting between them.